The T cell receptor beta chain described here comes from a study of OX40 agonist ivuxolimab in advanced cancers. TCRdb keeps only in-frame clones here, not all; method: immunoSEQ multiplex PCR. The table lists around 69,000 clones, about 87% of them singletons. V was clipped by 1 base and J by 3 bases; unmatched bases: 1. CDR1 and CDR2 (germline): LGHNT, FRNRAP. This CDR3 region has 15 residues. The receptor's source is an adult with an advanced solid tumor such as melanoma, head and neck, liver or kidney cancer. The sample consisted of CD4+ or CD8+ T cells sorted from blood, taken in a trial of the OX40 agonist ivuxolimab. V gene TRBV12-5 combines with J gene TRBJ2-2; 8 bases are a match to TRBD1. The CDR3 region has the DNA TGTGCTAGTGGTTTGGACAGGGGGGACACCGGGGAGCTGTTTTTT. It specifies CASGLDRGDTGELFF.